A single sample gave rise to the 24 T cell receptor beta chains below, sequenced in a study of T cell repertoires in cytomegalovirus infection. TCRdb itself ran the reads through MiXCR, one entry per CDR3 protein. The sample has hundreds of thousands of distinct CDR3 sequences; about 42% are singletons. The antigens of these receptors remain unknown. The sample in question was cultured PBMCs, obtained from culture after CMV antigen stimulation. These receptors were taken from a human donor in good health (CMV status not recorded). Some clones in this sample may be carry-over from other donors' samples.

The V and J genes are TRBV6-5 and TRBJ2-7; a weak D match, TRBD2 (5 bases). V was clipped by 0 bases and J by 5 bases, with 11 bases between them. Germline V CDR1 and CDR2: MNHEY, SVGAGI. The CDR3 consists of 14 residues. This chain's CDR3 is CASSYSRGSNEQYF. The CDR3 DNA reads TGTGCCAGCAGTTACTCTCGCGGGTCCAACGAGCAGTACTTC.

The V call is TRBV5-1, the J call TRBJ2-6; D remains ambiguous. Trimming stripped 1 base from V and 4 bases from J, with 9 bases between. This CDR3 is built from 15 residues. Germline values: CDR1 SGHRS, CDR2 YFSETQ. CDR3 residues: CASSLTGDGANVLTF. The CDR3, as DNA: TGCGCCAGCAGCTTGACGGGTGACGGGGCCAACGTCCTGACTTTC.

The rearrangement joins TRBV5-1 to TRBJ2-5, with TRBD2 identical over 11 bases. The V segment lost 1 base and the J segment 5 bases; nucleotides outside the gene matches: 1. The CDR3 has 14 amino acids. Per the germline V gene, CDR1 is SGHRS and CDR2 is YFSETQ. CDR3 residues: CASSLTSGSETQYF. CDR3 coding DNA: TGCGCCAGCAGCTTGACTAGCGGGAGTGAGACCCAGTACTTC.

The V gene is TRBV6-1, the J gene TRBJ2-7; D remains ambiguous. In germline, CDR1 is MNHNS, CDR2 SASEGT. Trimming stripped 3 bases from V and 0 bases from J, with 9 bases between. The CDR3 extends over 14 amino acids. The CDR3 protein is CASSEFGSSYEQYF. As DNA, the CDR3 is TGTGCCAGCAGTGAGTTTGGAAGCTCCTACGAGCAGTACTTC.

This clonotype was seen once. The gene calls are TRBV4-1 and TRBJ2-5; 8 nucleotides align to TRBD2. The V segment lost 2 bases and the J segment 5 bases; nucleotides outside the gene matches: 10. This CDR3 has 16 amino acids. Per germline, CDR1 MGHRA and CDR2 YSYEKL. This chain's CDR3 is CASSQRGGTSYETQYF. As DNA, the CDR3 is TGCGCCAGCAGCCAACGTGGAGGGACTAGTTATGAGACCCAGTACTTC.

The rearrangement links TRBV11-2 to TRBJ2-3, with D perhaps given as TRBD1 or TRBD2 (5 bases each). Trimming removed 5 bases from V and 5 bases from J, with 14 bases in between. This CDR3 is 14 amino acids long. Germline V gene lookup returns CDR1 SGHAT and CDR2 FQNNGV. DNA of the CDR3: TGTGCCAGCAGCACCGGGACGCCCGTAGATACGCAGTATTTT. Amino acids: CASSTGTPVDTQYF.

In its sample, this clonotype was seen a few times. The CDR3 nucleotides are TGTGCCAGCAGTGTACTAGATAACGGTGCACCCCTCCACTTT. Amino acid sequence: CASSVLDNGAPLHF. The V and J genes are TRBV6-1 and TRBJ1-6; D remains unclear. Germline loops: CDR1 MNHNS, CDR2 SASEGT. This CDR3 has 14 residues. The ends were cut back, 4 bases at V and 11 bases at J, with 15 bases in the middle.

The chain couples TRBV5-6 to TRBJ2-1; D is perhaps TRBD1 (6 bases). The CDR3 is made up of 18 amino acids. Germline V gives CDR1 SGHDT, CDR2 YYEEEE. V gave up 3 bases and J gave up 8 bases, with 27 bases separating them. In nucleotides, the CDR3 is TGTGCCAGCAGCTGGGGGCCCGGCGGGCCCCTTGGTTTGGATGAGCAGTTCTTC. Protein sequence: CASSWGPGGPLGLDEQFF.

This clonotype showed up just a few times. The chain employs TRBV5-6 and TRBJ2-3; D uncertain. The germline V and J ends were trimmed by 2 bases and 5 bases, with 18 bases remaining between them. This CDR3 comprises 16 residues. Germline V CDR1 and CDR2: SGHDT, YYEEEE. The CDR3 loop reads CASSLHREEMVDTQYF. CDR3 in DNA: TGTGCCAGCAGCTTACACCGTGAAGAGATGGTAGATACGCAGTATTTT.

The V gene is TRBV7-9, the J gene TRBJ2-1, with TRBD2 matching 7 bases. Trimming cost V 4 bases and J 5 bases; bases outside gene matches: 5. Germline assignment: CDR1 SEHNR and CDR2 FQNEAQ (reference sequence). The CDR3 is 14 residues long. In DNA, the CDR3 is TGTGCCAGCAGCTGGGGGAGGGGACACAATGAGCAGTTCTTC. The encoded protein is CASSWGRGHNEQFF.

J is TRBJ1-6 and V is TRBV20-1; possibly TRBD1 for D (6 bases). Trimming removed 4 bases at V and 9 bases at J, with 16 bases between. Germline assignment: CDR1 DFQATT and CDR2 SNEGSKA (reference sequence). There are 14 residues in the CDR3. The CDR3 reads CSAKQGEAFSPLHF. CDR3 DNA sequence: TGCAGTGCTAAACAGGGAGAGGCATTTTCACCCCTCCACTTT.

The CDR3 nucleotides read TGTGCCAGCAGCTCCGCAGGGAGGGGTGGAGATACGCAGTATTTT. Its translation is CASSSAGRGGDTQYF. V and J are TRBV7-9 and TRBJ2-3, with 7 bases aligning to TRBD2. This CDR3 region has 15 residues. The ends lost 4 bases at V and 5 bases at J; junction bases unmatched: 9. Germline V gene sequence: CDR1 SEHNR, CDR2 FQNEAQ (reference sequence).

This clonotype has just a few counts. The V call is TRBV7-2, the J call TRBJ2-7; D is perhaps TRBD2 (6 bases). The V gene's germline CDR1 is SGHTA and CDR2 FQGNSA. V lost 3 bases and J lost 5, with 14 bases in between. This CDR3 contains 14 residues. The CDR3 DNA follows: TGTGCCAGCAGCTTCAGACCGGGAGTCGACGAGCAGTACTTC. This sequence encodes CASSFRPGVDEQYF. Combining the CDR3 with reference TRBV7-2 and TRBJ2-7 gives the whole variable domain GAGVSQSPSNKVTEKGKDVELRCDPISGHTALYWYRQSLGQGLEFLIYFQGNSAPDKSGLPSDRFSAERTGGSVSTLTIQRTQQEDSAVYLCASSFRPGVDEQYFGPGTRLTVT.

The J gene is TRBJ2-7, the V gene TRBV6-1, with D perhaps TRBD2 (6 bases). Trimming pared 1 base from V and 4 bases from J, leaving 11 bases between. The CDR3 loop spans 14 amino acids. Germline CDR1 MNHNS, CDR2 SASEGT. The CDR3 here is CASSEGGTYYEQYF. The CDR3 DNA follows: TGTGCCAGCAGTGAAGGTGGGACTTATTACGAGCAGTACTTC.

V gene TRBV7-7 combines with J gene TRBJ2-3; 11 bases are shared with TRBD2. Germline assignment: CDR1 SSHAT and CDR2 FNYEAQ (reference sequence). J was trimmed by 1 base and V by 4 bases; bases with no gene match: 1. The CDR3 consists of 15 residues. The CDR3 region is CASSWGLAGTDTQYF. The CDR3 DNA follows: TGTGCCAGCAGCTGGGGACTAGCGGGCACAGATACGCAGTATTTT.

Written as DNA, the CDR3 is TGTGCCAGCAGTCCCCCGGGACAGTACGCTGAAGCTTTCTTT. Amino acids: CASSPPGQYAEAFF. V and J are TRBV28 and TRBJ1-1; TRBD1 matches 7 bases. This CDR3 comprises 14 residues. From germline, CDR1 is MDHEN and CDR2 SYDVKM. With 5 bases clipped from V and 6 bases from J, the junction kept 9 bases outside the gene matches.

This clonotype was detected a few times. This chain uses TRBV7-6 with TRBJ2-7; the D gene could be TRBD1 or TRBD2 (5 bases each). The CDR3 covers 16 residues. Between the trimmed V and J ends, which lost 2 bases and 3 bases, there was a span of 17 bases. Germline assignment: CDR1 SGHVS and CDR2 FNYEAQ. CDR3 nucleotides: TGTGCCAGCAGCTTATCCCCCGGGGACGGCTACTACGAGCAGTACTTC. Residues: CASSLSPGDGYYEQYF.

CDR3 sequence reads: CASSYNALADTGYEQFF. As DNA, the CDR3 is TGTGCCAGCAGTTACAATGCACTAGCGGACACGGGCTATGAGCAGTTCTTC. The genes are TRBV6-2 or TRBV6-3 and TRBJ2-1; TRBD2 matches 8 bases. The CDR3 covers 17 residues. Looked up from germline, CDR1 is MNHEY and CDR2 is SVGEGT. V trimming: 2 bases; J trimming: 8 bases; junction bases outside the gene matches: 14.

The chain is built from TRBV5-4 and TRBJ2-1; a weak D match, TRBD1 (5 bases). The CDR3 consists of 12 residues. Between the trimmed V and J ends, which lost 3 bases and 9 bases, there was a span of 10 bases. Germline CDR1 and CDR2: SGHNT and YYREEE (reference sequence). The CDR3 loop is CASSSQGLEQFF. The CDR3 bases are TGTGCCAGCAGCTCGCAGGGTCTTGAGCAGTTCTTC.

CDR3 bases: TGTGCCAGCAGCCTCCTGACAGAGCTCGAAGCTTTCTTT. Amino acid sequence: CASSLLTELEAFF. The genes are TRBV7-2 and TRBJ1-1, with D possibly matching TRBD1 (5 bases). From germline, CDR1 is SGHTA and CDR2 FQGNSA. Trimming removed 5 bases at V and 8 bases at J, with 15 bases between. This CDR3 contains 13 residues.

V usage is TRBV12-3 or TRBV12-4 and J usage is TRBJ1-5, with D possibly matching TRBD1 (6 bases). CDR3 length: 15 residues. Between the trimmed V and J ends, which lost 6 bases and 3 bases, there was a span of 15 bases. In DNA form, the CDR3 reads TGTGCCAGCAGGGCCGGATACAGGGACAATCAGCCCCAGCATTTT. Residues: CASRAGYRDNQPQHF.

The genes are TRBV7-2 and TRBJ2-5, with 11 bases lining up with TRBD2. Unmatched junction bases numbered 3, after V lost 0 bases and J lost 6 bases. CDR1 SGHTA and CDR2 FQGNSA come from the germline V gene. The CDR3 is made up of 15 amino acids. This CDR3 is CASSLAASGRKTQYF. CDR3 nucleotides: TGTGCCAGCAGCTTAGCGGCTAGCGGGAGGAAGACCCAGTACTTC.

The gene calls are TRBV11-2 and TRBJ1-4; D unclear. The CDR3 has 14 residues. V was shortened by 3 bases and J by 7 bases, with 12 bases between the two germline ends. CDR1 is SGHAT and CDR2 is FQNNGV in the germline V gene. CDR3: CASSFLGEGEKLFF. CDR3 in DNA: TGTGCCAGCAGCTTTCTCGGGGAGGGTGAAAAACTGTTTTTT.

V is TRBV20-1 and J is TRBJ2-7, with 10 bases matching TRBD2. Germline trimming cut 4 bases from V and 3 bases from J; bases unmatched to any gene: 3. Germline CDR1 DFQATT, CDR2 SNEGSKA (reference sequence). This CDR3 region has 13 residues. The CDR3 coding sequence is TGCAGTGCTAATATAGCGGGGGGCTACGAGCAGTACTTC. Protein sequence: CSANIAGGYEQYF.